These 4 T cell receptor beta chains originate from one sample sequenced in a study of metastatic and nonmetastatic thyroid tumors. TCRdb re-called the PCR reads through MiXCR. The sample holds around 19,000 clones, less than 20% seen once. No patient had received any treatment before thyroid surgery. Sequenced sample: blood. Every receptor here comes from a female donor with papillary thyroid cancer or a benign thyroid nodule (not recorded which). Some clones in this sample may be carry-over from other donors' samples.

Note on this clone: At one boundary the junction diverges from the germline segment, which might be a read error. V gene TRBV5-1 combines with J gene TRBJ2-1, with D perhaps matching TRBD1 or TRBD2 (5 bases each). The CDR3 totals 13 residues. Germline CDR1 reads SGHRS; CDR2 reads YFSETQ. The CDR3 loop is CASSLGTSSEPYF. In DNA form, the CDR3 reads TGCGCCAGCAGCCTGGGGACCTCATCCGAGCCGTACTTC.

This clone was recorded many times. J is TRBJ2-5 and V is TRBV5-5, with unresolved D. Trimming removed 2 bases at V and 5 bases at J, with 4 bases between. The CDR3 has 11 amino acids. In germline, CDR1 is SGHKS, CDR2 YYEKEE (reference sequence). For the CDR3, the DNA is TGTGCCAGCAGCTTAAAGGAGACCCAGTACTTC. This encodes CASSLKETQYF.

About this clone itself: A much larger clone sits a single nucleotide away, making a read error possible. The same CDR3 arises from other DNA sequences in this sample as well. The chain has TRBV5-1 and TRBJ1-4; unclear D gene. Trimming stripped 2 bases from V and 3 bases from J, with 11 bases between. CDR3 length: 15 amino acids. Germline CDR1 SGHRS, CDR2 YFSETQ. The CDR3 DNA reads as TGCGCCAGCAGCTTAGAGGTTCTACCTAATGAAAAACTGTTTTTT. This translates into CASSLEVLPNEKLFF.

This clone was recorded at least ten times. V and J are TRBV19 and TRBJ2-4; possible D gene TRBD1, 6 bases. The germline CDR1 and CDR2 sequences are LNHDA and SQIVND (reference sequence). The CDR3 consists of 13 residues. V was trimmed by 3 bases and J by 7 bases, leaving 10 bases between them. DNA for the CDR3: TGTGCCAGTAGTATGGGGCAGGGGAACATTCAGTACTTC. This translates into CASSMGQGNIQYF.